The rows below give T cell receptor beta chains drawn from one sample of a study of blood T cell repertoires in COVID-19. The repertoire was sequenced with immunoSEQ multiplex PCR; TCRdb's copy has only in-frame clones and lacks some. Counted here are 140,000 or so clones, approximately 86% occurring once; the ten biggest clones make up around 5%. Sequences were obtained from peripheral blood. The receptors shown here come from a human donor in a cohort sampled during active COVID-19. Both conserved end residues are part of each CDR3. A D gene is named only where the DNA matches it firmly. A row's size may be missing; if present it is once, few, many or a size class.

abundance	d_gene	j_gene	v_gene	CDR3nt	CDR3aa
NA	TRBD2	TRBJ2-5	TRBV9	TGTGCCAGCAGCCCTACTAGCGGGGGAGAGACCCAGTACTTC	CASSPTSGGETQYF
NA	NA	TRBJ1-5	TRBV20-1	TGCAGTGCTAGTATGGGAACGGGAACGCGCAATCAGCCCCAGCATTTT	CSASMGTGTRNQPQHF
NA	TRBD1	TRBJ2-7	TRBV2	TGTGCCAGCAGCACCAGGGGGCGCATGGGCGAGCAGTACTTC	CASSTRGRMGEQYF
NA	TRBD2	TRBJ2-3	TRBV10-3	TGTGCCATCAGTGGCGGACTAGCGGGAGGGTGGACAGATACGCAGTATTTT	CAISGGLAGGWTDTQYF
NA	TRBD1	TRBJ2-7	TRBV28	TGTGCCAGCAGTAAAGCCAGGGGGACCTACGAGCAGTACTTC	CASSKARGTYEQYF
NA	NA	TRBJ1-3	TRBV6-5	TGTGCCAGCAGTTCCCTTGGAAACACCATATATTTT	CASSSLGNTIYF
NA	TRBD2	TRBJ2-7	TRBV18	TGTGCCAGCTCACCAGGCGGGGGTTCGGAGCAGTACTTC	CASSPGGGSEQYF
NA	NA	TRBJ2-7	TRBV4-2	TGTGCCAGCAGTTCGGCGGGGGAGCAGTACTTC	CASSSAGEQYF
NA	TRBD1	TRBJ2-1	TRBV7-3	TGTGCCAGCAGCTTAGGACAGGGACACAATGAGCAGTTCTTC	CASSLGQGHNEQFF
NA	NA	TRBJ1-5	TRBV28	TGTGCCAGCAGTTTCCTCCAAGGGGGCAATCAGCCCCAGCATTTT	CASSFLQGGNQPQHF
NA	TRBD1	TRBJ1-1	TRBV5-4	TGTGCCAGCAGCAGAATGACAGGGGTGAACACTGAAGCTTTCTTT	CASSRMTGVNTEAFF
NA	NA	TRBJ1-2	TRBV28	TGTGCCAGCAGTCTTGGCGGGGGCGCGTACTATGGCTACACCTTC	CASSLGGGAYYGYTF
NA	NA	TRBJ2-5	TRBV5-1	TGCGCCAGCAGCTTGTATGGCGGAGCGGTGCTTAACTTC	CASSLYGGAVLNF
NA	TRBD2	TRBJ2-6	TRBV2	TGTGCCAGCAAACTAGCGGAGACCTCTGGGGCCAACGTCCTGACTTTC	CASKLAETSGANVLTF
NA	TRBD1	TRBJ2-2	TRBV7-8	TGTGCCAGCAGCTTGTATAGACAGGGATCAACCGGGGAGCTGTTTTTT	CASSLYRQGSTGELFF
NA	TRBD1	TRBJ2-7	TRBV11-2	TGTGCCAGCAGCTTGGGGACAGGGGTATACGAGCAGTACTTC	CASSLGTGVYEQYF
NA	TRBD2	TRBJ2-1	TRBV5-6	TGTGCCAGCAGCTTGGCCCAGCGGGAGGGGTACAATGAGCAGTTCTTC	CASSLAQREGYNEQFF
NA	TRBD1	TRBJ2-4	TRBV23-1	TGCGCCAGCAGTCATGTCGGACAGGTCCGGAGGTACATTCAGTACTTC	CASSHVGQVRRYIQYF
NA	TRBD2	TRBJ2-2	TRBV23-1	TGCGCCAGCAGTCATACTAGCGTAACCGGGGAGCTGTTTTTT	CASSHTSVTGELFF
NA	TRBD1	TRBJ1-2	TRBV3-1/TRBV3-2	TGTGCCAGCAGCCAACAGGGGGCCTCCTATGGCTACACCTTC	CASSQQGASYGYTF
NA	NA	TRBJ2-7	TRBV13	TGTGCCAGCAGCACCCACCGGGACACAGCCTACGAGCAGTACTTC	CASSTHRDTAYEQYF
NA	NA	TRBJ2-5	TRBV11-1	TGTGCCAGCAGCTTCAGAGAGACCCAGTACTTC	CASSFRETQYF
once	TRBD1	TRBJ1-2	TRBV6-6	TGTGCCAGCATCATTGGGACAGCCGCTAACTATGGCTACACCTTC	CASIIGTAANYGYTF
NA	NA	TRBJ2-7	TRBV30	TGTGCCTGGACGCTGGCCTCCTACGAGCAGTACTTC	CAWTLASYEQYF
once	TRBD2	TRBJ2-1	TRBV18	TGTGCCAGCTCACCATACGGACGACTAGCGGGAGGGCACAATGAGCAGTTCTTC	CASSPYGRLAGGHNEQFF
NA	TRBD1	TRBJ2-7	TRBV6-5	TGTGCCAGCAGTTACACACAGGGGGCTCGCGAGCAGTACTTC	CASSYTQGAREQYF
NA	NA	TRBJ2-1	TRBV9	TGTGCCAGCAGCGTAGATAGCGATGAGCAGTTCTTC	CASSVDSDEQFF
NA	TRBD1	TRBJ2-1	TRBV5-1	TGCGCCAGCGTCGGGACAGGGTCCTACAATGAGCAGTTCTTC	CASVGTGSYNEQFF
NA	NA	TRBJ1-3	TRBV7-8	TGTGCCAGCAGCCCAACAGGAGACGGAAACACCATATATTTT	CASSPTGDGNTIYF
NA	NA	TRBJ1-4	TRBV28	TGTGCCAGCAGCATCGACAGGTTGAGAGAAAAACTGTTTTTT	CASSIDRLREKLFF
few	TRBD2	TRBJ2-3	TRBV10-3	TGTGCCATCACCTCTCTAGCGGGGACAGATACGCAGTATTTT	CAITSLAGTDTQYF
few	TRBD2	TRBJ2-5	TRBV19	TGTGCCAGTAGCCAACCAGGCGGGGGGGAGACCCAGTACTTC	CASSQPGGGETQYF
NA	TRBD1	TRBJ2-3	TRBV7-9	TGTGCCAGCAGCTCAATAACAGGGGCGGAAGATACGCAGTATTTT	CASSSITGAEDTQYF
NA	TRBD2	TRBJ2-1	TRBV7-9	TGTGCCAGCAGCACAAGCGGGGGAGGGACTAGCGGTATTAATGAGCAGTTCTTC	CASSTSGGGTSGINEQFF
NA	TRBD2	TRBJ2-7	TRBV7-9	TGTGCCAGCAGCTTTAGCGGGAAGGCCTACGAGCAGTACTTC	CASSFSGKAYEQYF
NA	NA	TRBJ1-1	TRBV11-3	TGTGCCAGCAGCCTAGGGGCAGGGGTGAACACTGAAGCTTTCTTT	CASSLGAGVNTEAFF
NA	NA	TRBJ2-7	TRBV15	TGTGCCACTACTTCCTCGACGGTCCTGGGGACTTCGTACGAGCAGTACTTC	CATTSSTVLGTSYEQYF
NA	NA	TRBJ2-2	TRBV18	TGTGCCAGCTCACCACCCCAGGGGAGCGGGGAGCTGTTTTTT	CASSPPQGSGELFF
NA	TRBD1	TRBJ2-1	TRBV19	TGTGCCAGTAGTATACAGGGGGCCCTTGACAATGAGCAGTTCTTC	CASSIQGALDNEQFF
few	NA	TRBJ2-1	TRBV9	TGTGCCAGCAGCGGGGGGGTAAACAATGAGCAGTTCTTC	CASSGGVNNEQFF
NA	NA	TRBJ2-1	TRBV27	TGTGCCAGCAGTGCCGCGACAGACAGCTCCTACAATGAGCAGTTCTTC	CASSAATDSSYNEQFF
NA	NA	TRBJ2-7	TRBV7-9	TGTGCCAGCAGCCCTACTATCGCAGACGAGCAGTACTTC	CASSPTIADEQYF
NA	NA	TRBJ1-1	TRBV2	TGTGCCAGCAGTGACCCCCGGCGTCAGGGTGGAACTGAAGCTTTCTTT	CASSDPRRQGGTEAFF
NA	TRBD2	TRBJ2-1	TRBV5-1	TGCGCCAGCAGCACAGGACGCGGGGGGCGGCCACAGAGAGATGAGCAGTTCTTC	CASSTGRGGRPQRDEQFF
NA	TRBD2	TRBJ2-7	TRBV2	TGTGCCAGCAGGAGTCCCAGCGGGAGGGCCTACGAGCAGTACTTC	CASRSPSGRAYEQYF
once	TRBD2	TRBJ2-1	TRBV3-1/TRBV3-2	TGTGCCAGCAGCCAAGATGGTGGGACTAGGCCGTTCTTC	CASSQDGGTRPFF
NA	TRBD1	TRBJ2-7	TRBV5-5	TGTGCCAGCAGCTTTGACCTCGGACAGGGGTACGAGCAGTACTTC	CASSFDLGQGYEQYF
NA	TRBD1	TRBJ1-4	TRBV28	TGTGCCAGCAGTTATACAGGGGGTGGATCGGTGTTGTTTTTT	CASSYTGGGSVLFF
once	NA	TRBJ1-1	TRBV5-8	TGTGCCAGCAGCTCATGGGGCATCCACACTGAAGCTTTCTTT	CASSSWGIHTEAFF
NA	TRBD2	TRBJ2-1	TRBV19	TGTGCCAGTAGTGTTGGCGGGAGCTCCTACAATGAGCAGTTCTTC	CASSVGGSSYNEQFF